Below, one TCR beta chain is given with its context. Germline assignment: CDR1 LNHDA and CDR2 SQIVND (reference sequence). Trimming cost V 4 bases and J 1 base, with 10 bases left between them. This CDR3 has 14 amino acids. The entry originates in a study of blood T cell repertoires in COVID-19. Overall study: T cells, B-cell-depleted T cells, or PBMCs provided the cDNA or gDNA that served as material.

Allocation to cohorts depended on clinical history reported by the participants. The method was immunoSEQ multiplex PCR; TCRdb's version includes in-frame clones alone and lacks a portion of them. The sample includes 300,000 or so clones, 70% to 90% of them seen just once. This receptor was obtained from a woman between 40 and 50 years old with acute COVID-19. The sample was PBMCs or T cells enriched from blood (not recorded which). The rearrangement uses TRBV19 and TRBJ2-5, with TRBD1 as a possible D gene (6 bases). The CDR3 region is CASSSRDTQETQYF. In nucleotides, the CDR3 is TGTGCCAGTAGTAGCCGGGACACCCAAGAGACCCAGTACTTC.